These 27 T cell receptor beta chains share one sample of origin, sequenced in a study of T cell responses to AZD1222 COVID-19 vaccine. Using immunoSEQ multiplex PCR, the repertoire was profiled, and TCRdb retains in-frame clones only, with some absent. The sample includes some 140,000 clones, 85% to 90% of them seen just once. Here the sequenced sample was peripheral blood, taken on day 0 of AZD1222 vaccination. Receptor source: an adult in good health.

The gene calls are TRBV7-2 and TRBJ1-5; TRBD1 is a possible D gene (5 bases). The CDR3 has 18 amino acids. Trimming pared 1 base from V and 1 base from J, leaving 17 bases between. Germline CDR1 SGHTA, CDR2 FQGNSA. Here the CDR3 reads CASSLDGRQGGSNQPQHF. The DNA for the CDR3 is TGTGCCAGCAGCTTAGATGGCCGGCAGGGTGGAAGCAATCAGCCCCAGCATTTT.

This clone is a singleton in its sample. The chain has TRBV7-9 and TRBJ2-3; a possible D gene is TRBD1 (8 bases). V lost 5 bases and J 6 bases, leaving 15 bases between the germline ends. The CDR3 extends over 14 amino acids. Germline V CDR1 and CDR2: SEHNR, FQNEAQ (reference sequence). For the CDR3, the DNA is TGTGCCAGCAGCCCTGGACAGGGAGGGGATACGCAGTATTTT. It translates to CASSPGQGGDTQYF.

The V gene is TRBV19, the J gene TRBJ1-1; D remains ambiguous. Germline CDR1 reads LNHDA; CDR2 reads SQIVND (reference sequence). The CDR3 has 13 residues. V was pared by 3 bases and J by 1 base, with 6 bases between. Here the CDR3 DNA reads TGTGCCAGTAGTATTAACGAGAACACTGAAGCTTTCTTT. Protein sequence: CASSINENTEAFF.

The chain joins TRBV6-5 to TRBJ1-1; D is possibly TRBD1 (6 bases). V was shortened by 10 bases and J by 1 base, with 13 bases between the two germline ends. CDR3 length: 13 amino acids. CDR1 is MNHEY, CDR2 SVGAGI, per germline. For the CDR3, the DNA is TGTGCCACCTCGACAGGCAAGAACACTGAAGCTTTCTTT. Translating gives CATSTGKNTEAFF.

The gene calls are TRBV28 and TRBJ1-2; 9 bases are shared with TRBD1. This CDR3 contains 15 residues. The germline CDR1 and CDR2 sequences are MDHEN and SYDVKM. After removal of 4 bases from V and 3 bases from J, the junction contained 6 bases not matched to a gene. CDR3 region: CASSSYWTGDYGYTF. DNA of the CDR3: TGTGCCAGCAGTTCCTATTGGACAGGGGACTATGGCTACACCTTC.

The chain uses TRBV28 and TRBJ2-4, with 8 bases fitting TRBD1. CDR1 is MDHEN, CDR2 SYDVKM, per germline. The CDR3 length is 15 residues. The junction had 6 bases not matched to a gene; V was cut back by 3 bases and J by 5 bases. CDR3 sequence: CASSFGPGGQNIQYF. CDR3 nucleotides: TGTGCCAGCAGTTTCGGACCAGGGGGCCAAAACATTCAGTACTTC.

The chain's CDR3 is CACPGSVGGELFF. The CDR3 region has the DNA TGTGCCTGCCCTGGGTCCGTCGGGGGGGAGCTGTTTTTT. The chain uses TRBV30 and TRBJ2-2; D is undetermined. CDR3 size: 13 residues. Germline CDR1 GTSNPN, CDR2 SVGIG (reference sequence). V was pared by 6 bases and J by 8 bases, with 16 bases between.

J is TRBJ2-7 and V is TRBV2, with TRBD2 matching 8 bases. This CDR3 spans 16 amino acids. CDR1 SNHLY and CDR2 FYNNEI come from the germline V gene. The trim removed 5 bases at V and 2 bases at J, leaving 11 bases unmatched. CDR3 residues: CASSISAGVPPYEQYF. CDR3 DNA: TGTGCCAGCAGTATATCAGCGGGAGTTCCTCCCTACGAGCAGTACTTC.

CDR3 sequence (DNA): TGTGCCTGGGGGGGTACCGCCAGGTACTATGGCTACACCTTC. It specifies CAWGGTARYYGYTF. J is TRBJ1-2 and V is TRBV30, with a weak D call TRBD1 (5 bases). The CDR3 totals 14 residues. The V end was cut by 5 bases, the J end by 3 bases, with 16 bases between. Germline V lookup: CDR1 GTSNPN, CDR2 SVGIG (reference sequence).

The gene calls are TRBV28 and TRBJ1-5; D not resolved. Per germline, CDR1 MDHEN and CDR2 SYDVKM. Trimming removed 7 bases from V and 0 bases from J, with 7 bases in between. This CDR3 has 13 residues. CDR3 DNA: TGTGCCAGCACGGGCCCTAGCAATCAGCCCCAGCATTTT. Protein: CASTGPSNQPQHF.

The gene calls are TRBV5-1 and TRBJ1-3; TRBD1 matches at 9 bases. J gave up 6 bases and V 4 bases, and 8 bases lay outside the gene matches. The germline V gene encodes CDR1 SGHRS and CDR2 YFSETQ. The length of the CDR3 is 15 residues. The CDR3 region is CASSGGQGRANTIYF. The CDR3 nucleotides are TGCGCCAGCAGCGGGGGACAGGGTCGTGCAAACACCATATATTTT.

CDR3 region: CAWSRERGTGNQPQHF. The CDR3 DNA sequence: TGTGCCTGGAGTCGGGAGCGCGGGACAGGGAATCAGCCCCAGCATTTT. The V call is TRBV30, the J call TRBJ1-5, with 9 bases identical to TRBD1. Germline V gene data show CDR1 as GTSNPN and CDR2 as SVGIG (reference sequence). V was pared by 2 bases and J by 4 bases, with 9 bases of the junction left unmatched. There are 16 residues in the CDR3.

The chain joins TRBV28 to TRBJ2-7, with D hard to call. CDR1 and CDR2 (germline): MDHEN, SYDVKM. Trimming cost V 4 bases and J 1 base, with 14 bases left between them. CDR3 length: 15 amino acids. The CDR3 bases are TGTGCCAGCAGTTCCCCCCGGACCAATTCCTACGAGCAGTACTTC. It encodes CASSSPRTNSYEQYF. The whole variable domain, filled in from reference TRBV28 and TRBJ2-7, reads DVKVTQSSRYLVKRTGEKVFLECVQDMDHENMFWYRQDPGLGLRLIYFSYDVKMKEKGDIPEGYSVSREKKERFSLILESASTNQTSMYLCASSSPRTNSYEQYFGPGTRLTVT.

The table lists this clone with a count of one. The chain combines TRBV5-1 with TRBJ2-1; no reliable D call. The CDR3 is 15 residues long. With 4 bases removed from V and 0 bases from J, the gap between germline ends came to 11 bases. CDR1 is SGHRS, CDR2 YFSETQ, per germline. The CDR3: CASSARWGSYNEQFF. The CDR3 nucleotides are TGCGCCAGCAGCGCGAGGTGGGGCTCCTACAATGAGCAGTTCTTC. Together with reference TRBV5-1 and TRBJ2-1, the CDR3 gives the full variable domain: KAGVTQTPRYLIKTRGQQVTLSCSPISGHRSVSWYQQTPGQGLQFLFEYFSETQRNKGNFPGRFSGRQFSNSRSEMNVSTLELGDSALYLCASSARWGSYNEQFFGPGTRLTVL.

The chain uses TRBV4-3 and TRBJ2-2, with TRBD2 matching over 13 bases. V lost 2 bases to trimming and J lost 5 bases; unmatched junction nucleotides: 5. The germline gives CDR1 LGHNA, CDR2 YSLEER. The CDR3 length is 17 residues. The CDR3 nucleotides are TGCGCCAGCAGCCAACGTGGACTAGCGGGAGATACCGGGGAGCTGTTTTTT. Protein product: CASSQRGLAGDTGELFF.

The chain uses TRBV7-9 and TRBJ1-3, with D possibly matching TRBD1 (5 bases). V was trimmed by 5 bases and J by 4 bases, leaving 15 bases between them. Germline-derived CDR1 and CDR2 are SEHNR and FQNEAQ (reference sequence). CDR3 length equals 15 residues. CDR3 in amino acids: CASSPGTGPGNTIYF. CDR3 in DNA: TGTGCCAGCAGCCCCGGGACGGGACCAGGAAACACCATATATTTT.

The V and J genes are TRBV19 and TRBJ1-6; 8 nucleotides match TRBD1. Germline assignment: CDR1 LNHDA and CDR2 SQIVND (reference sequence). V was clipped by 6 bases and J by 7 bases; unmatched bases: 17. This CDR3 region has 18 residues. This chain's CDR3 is CASSPRAQGVISNSPLHF. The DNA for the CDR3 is TGTGCCAGTAGCCCAAGAGCACAGGGGGTCATTTCCAATTCACCCCTCCACTTT.

DNA for the CDR3: TGTGCCTGTGTAGCTAACTATGGCTACACCTTC. This codes for CACVANYGYTF. The chain has TRBV30 and TRBJ1-2; D not resolved. The CDR3 length is 11 residues. Germline loops: CDR1 GTSNPN, CDR2 SVGIG (reference sequence). Trimming left V 6 bases short and J 0 bases short, with 5 bases between.

CDR3 DNA sequence: TGTGCCAGTATACCGGGACAGGGAAGAGATGGCTACACCTTC. Amino acid sequence: CASIPGQGRDGYTF. The J gene is TRBJ1-2, the V gene TRBV19, with 9 bases lining up with TRBD1. CDR3 length equals 14 residues. Germline values: CDR1 LNHDA, CDR2 SQIVND (reference sequence). V shed 7 bases and J 6 bases; nucleotides not matched to a gene: 9.

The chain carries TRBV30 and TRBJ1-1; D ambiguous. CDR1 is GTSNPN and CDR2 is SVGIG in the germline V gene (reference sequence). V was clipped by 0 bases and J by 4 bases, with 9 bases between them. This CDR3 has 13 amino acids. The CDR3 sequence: CAWSVRGITEAFF. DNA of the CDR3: TGTGCCTGGAGTGTGCGAGGGATCACTGAAGCTTTCTTT. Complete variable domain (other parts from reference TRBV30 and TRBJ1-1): SQTIHQWPATLVQPVGSPLSLECTVEGTSNPNLYWYRQAAGRGLQLLFYSVGIGQISSEVPQNLSASRPQDRQFILSSKKLLLSDSGFYLCAWSVRGITEAFFGQGTRLTVV.

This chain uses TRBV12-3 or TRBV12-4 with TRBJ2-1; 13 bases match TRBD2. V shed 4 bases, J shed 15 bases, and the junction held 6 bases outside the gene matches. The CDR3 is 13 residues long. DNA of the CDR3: TGTGCCAGCAGTTCACTAGCGGGAGGGTGGTGGTTCTTC. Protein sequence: CASSSLAGGWWFF.

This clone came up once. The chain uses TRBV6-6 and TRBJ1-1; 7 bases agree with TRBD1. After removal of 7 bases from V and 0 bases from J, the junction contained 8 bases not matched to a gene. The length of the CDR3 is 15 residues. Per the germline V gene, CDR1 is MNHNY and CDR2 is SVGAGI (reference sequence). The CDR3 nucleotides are TGTGCCAGCATACCCTTGGACAGGCTGAACACTGAAGCTTTCTTT. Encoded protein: CASIPLDRLNTEAFF.

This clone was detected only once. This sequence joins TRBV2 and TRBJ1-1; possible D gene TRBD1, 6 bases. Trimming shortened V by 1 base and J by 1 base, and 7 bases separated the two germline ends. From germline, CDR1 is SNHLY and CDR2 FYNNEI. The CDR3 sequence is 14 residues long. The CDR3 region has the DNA TGTGCCAGCAGTGAAGGAGGGGGGAACACTGAAGCTTTCTTT. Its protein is CASSEGGGNTEAFF.

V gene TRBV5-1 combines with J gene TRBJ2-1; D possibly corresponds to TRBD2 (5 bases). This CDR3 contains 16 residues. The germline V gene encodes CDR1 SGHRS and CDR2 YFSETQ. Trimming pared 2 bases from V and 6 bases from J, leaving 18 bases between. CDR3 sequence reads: CASSLPLLGDFNEQFF. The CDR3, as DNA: TGCGCCAGCAGCTTACCCCTACTAGGAGATTTCAATGAGCAGTTCTTC.

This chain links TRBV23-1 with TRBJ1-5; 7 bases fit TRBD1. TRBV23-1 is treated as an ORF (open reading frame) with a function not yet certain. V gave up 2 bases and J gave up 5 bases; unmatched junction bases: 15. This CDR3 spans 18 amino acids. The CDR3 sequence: CASSQPPTRQGRDQPQHF. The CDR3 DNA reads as TGCGCCAGCAGTCAACCCCCTACCCGACAGGGAAGGGATCAGCCCCAGCATTTT.

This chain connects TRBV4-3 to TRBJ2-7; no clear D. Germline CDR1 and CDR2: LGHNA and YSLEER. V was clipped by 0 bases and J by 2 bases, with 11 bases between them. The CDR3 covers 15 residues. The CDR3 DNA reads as TGCGCCAGCAGCCAAGACCAGGTAGGGACCTACGAGCAGTACTTC. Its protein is CASSQDQVGTYEQYF.

In DNA form, the CDR3 reads TGTGCCAGCAGCTTCTATGACAGGGGGCGCGGAAAACTGTTTTTT. Its protein is CASSFYDRGRGKLFF. The J gene is TRBJ1-4, the V gene TRBV7-9; 10 nucleotides agree with TRBD1. The CDR3 loop spans 15 amino acids. V was pared by 3 bases and J by 10 bases, with 8 bases of the junction left unmatched. From germline, CDR1 is SEHNR and CDR2 FQNEAQ (reference sequence).